This TCR beta chain was found in a study of CD8+CD57+ T cells in acquired aplastic anemia. For the study at large: Around 3.2 ug was the average amount of DNA from sorted CD4+ and CD8+ cells.

The study profiled TCR beta VDJ and CDR3 using genomic DNA as template. TCRdb processed the reads anew with MiXCR; each CDR3 protein has one entry. The sample carries 150,000 to 200,000 distinct CDR3 sequences, around 60% recorded once. It was patients with CD8+CD57+ cell expansion by flow cytometry who were chosen for sequencing. With no exception, the patients had severe acquired aplastic anemia. At the time of blood sampling, patients had not yet received any therapy. CDR3 size: 15 residues. V lost 4 bases and J 0 bases, leaving 7 bases between the germline ends. Germline CDR1 is SEHNR and CDR2 is FQNEAQ (reference sequence).

What was sequenced was sorted CD4+, CD8+, or CD8+CD57+ T cells (not recorded which) from PBMCs. The receptor was derived from a human donor with aplastic anemia. This chain connects TRBV7-9 to TRBJ2-6; D not resolved. For the CDR3, the DNA is TGTGCCAGCAGCTCCACGACCTCTGGGGCCAACGTCCTGACTTTC. It translates to CASSSTTSGANVLTF.